Listed here are 7 T cell receptor beta chains from one sample, sequenced in a study of blood T cell repertoires in COVID-19. Produced via immunoSEQ multiplex PCR; TCRdb's table is partial and in-frame only. The data contain about 170,000 clones, 84% of them seen just once; the ten biggest clones take up under 3.5%. Specimen: peripheral blood. These receptors were taken from a woman of 80 years or more with COVID-19, enrolled during active disease.

The CDR3 coding sequence is TGTGCCAGCAGTCCGACTAGCGTGAACACCGGGGAGCTGTTTTTT. Its translation is CASSPTSVNTGELFF. The chain employs TRBV6-5 and TRBJ2-2, with 8 bases fitting TRBD2. The CDR3 spans 15 residues. V shed 5 bases, J shed 1 base, and the junction held 3 bases outside the gene matches. Germline V gives CDR1 MNHEY, CDR2 SVGAGI.

The chain joins TRBV7-2 to TRBJ2-1; TRBD1 is a possible D gene (6 bases). The ends were cut back, 1 base at V and 9 bases at J, with 13 bases in the middle. CDR3 length: 14 amino acids. Germline V gene lookup returns CDR1 SGHTA and CDR2 FQGNSA. CDR3 sequence (DNA): TGTGCCAGCAGCTTAGGGGGGCCCCCCCTTGAGCAGTTCTTC. It encodes CASSLGGPPLEQFF.

The CDR3 reads CASRPLQGAGGYTF. In DNA, the CDR3 is TGTGCCAGCAGACCTCTACAGGGGGCGGGAGGCTACACCTTC. The V gene is TRBV7-9, the J gene TRBJ1-2; 9 bases agree with TRBD1. This CDR3 comprises 14 residues. Germline CDR1 SEHNR, CDR2 FQNEAQ (reference sequence). V lost 6 bases to trimming and J lost 8 bases; unmatched junction nucleotides: 10. Using reference TRBV7-9 and TRBJ1-2 for the parts outside the CDR3, the full variable domain is DTGVSQNPRHKITKRGQNVTFRCDPISEHNRLYWYRQTLGQGPEFLTYFQNEAQLEKSRLLSDRFSAERPKGSFSTLEIQRTEQGDSAMYLCASRPLQGAGGYTFGSGTRLTVV.

The chain has TRBV27 and TRBJ2-7, with a weak D call TRBD1 (5 bases). The ends were cut back, 5 bases at V and 3 bases at J, with 23 bases in the middle. This CDR3 is 17 amino acids long. Germline V gives CDR1 MNHEY, CDR2 SMNVEV (reference sequence). CDR3 nucleotide sequence: TGTGCCAGCAGTCGCCGACAGACCACGAAGGACCACTACGAGCAGTACTTC. Translated: CASSRRQTTKDHYEQYF.

The chain links TRBV2 to TRBJ2-1, with D possibly TRBD2 on 5 matching bases. Germline V lookup: CDR1 SNHLY, CDR2 FYNNEI. Trimming left V 7 bases short and J 8 bases short, with 9 bases between. The CDR3 runs to 11 residues. The CDR3 protein is CASKEAHEQFF. The CDR3 nucleotides read TGTGCCAGCAAGGAGGCCCATGAGCAGTTCTTC. The full variable domain, rest sourced from reference TRBV2 and TRBJ2-1, is EPEVTQTPSHQVTQMGQEVILRCVPISNHLYFYWYRQILGQKVEFLVSFYNNEISEKSEIFDDQFSVERPDGSNFTLKIRSTKLEDSAMYFCASKEAHEQFFGPGTRLTVL.

This clone has more than one count but fewer than ten. This rearrangement joins TRBV7-3 to TRBJ2-1, with TRBD1 identical over 8 bases. The CDR3 spans 14 residues. J gave up 2 bases and V 8 bases, and 5 bases lay outside the gene matches. Looked up from germline, CDR1 is SGHTA and CDR2 is FQGTGA. The CDR3: CASARQGTYNEQFF. Here the CDR3 DNA reads TGTGCCAGCGCCCGACAGGGGACCTACAATGAGCAGTTCTTC.

The chain is built from TRBV5-1 and TRBJ1-2, with D tentatively TRBD1 (6 bases). The CDR3 extends over 15 amino acids. Germline V gene data show CDR1 as SGHRS and CDR2 as YFSETQ. Trimming removed 8 bases at V and 8 bases at J, with 25 bases between. For the CDR3, the DNA is TGCGCCAGTTCGGACAGATCCGGCGTATCCGGCGGCTACACCTTC. This codes for CASSDRSGVSGGYTF.